The clone carrying this T cell receptor beta chain was detected many times. Its antigen is unknown. The V gene's germline CDR1 is SNHLY and CDR2 FYNNEI. Germline trimming cut 7 bases from V and 5 bases from J; bases unmatched to any gene: 8. The CDR3 consists of 15 residues. This sample stems from a study of Graves' ophthalmopathy and Graves' hyperthyroidism. Overall study results and limits: Sensitivity of 87.88% and specificity of almost 83% were achieved when a 13-signature model separated ophthalmopathy from stable hyperthyroidism.

Amplification of TCR beta CDR3 regions used RNA transcripts. A first-round RT-PCR used HTBI primers, followed by a second-round multiplex PCR. TCRdb independently ran MiXCR on the multiplex PCR reads; one entry per CDR3 protein. The data hold roughly 500,000 distinct CDR3 sequences, with approximately 15% observed a single time. Researchers turned away patients with other autoimmune diseases, uncontrolled infections, pregnancy or lactation. The authors isolated PBMCs from approximately 10 ml of fresh peripheral blood. Sequenced material: blood. The rearrangement uses TRBV2 and TRBJ2-2; 9 bases match TRBD1. This TCR derives from a woman in her thirties with Graves' ophthalmopathy. In DNA, the CDR3 is TGTGCCAGCAAGCACAGGGGGCTAAGGACCGGGGAGCTGTTTTTT. Amino acid sequence: CASKHRGLRTGELFF.